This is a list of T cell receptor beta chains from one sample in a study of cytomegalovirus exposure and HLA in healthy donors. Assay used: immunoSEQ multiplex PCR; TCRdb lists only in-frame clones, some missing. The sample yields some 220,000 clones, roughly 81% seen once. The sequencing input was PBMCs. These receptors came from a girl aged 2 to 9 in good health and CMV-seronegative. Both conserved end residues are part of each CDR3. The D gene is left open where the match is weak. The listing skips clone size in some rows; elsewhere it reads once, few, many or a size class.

TGTGCCAGCAGCCAAGCGACAGGGAACGTAAATCAGCCCCAGCATTTT,CASSQATGNVNQPQHF,TRBD1,TRBJ1-5,NA,16,TRBV4-2
TGTGCCACCAGCAGAGCGAGCGGGAGGGCCTACGAGCAGTACTTC,CATSRASGRAYEQYF,TRBD2,TRBJ2-7,NA,15,TRBV15
TGTGCCAGCAGCTTGGATCCGCTAGCGGGCAACGAGCAGTACTTC,CASSLDPLAGNEQYF,TRBD2,TRBJ2-7,NA,15,TRBV5-5
TGCGCCAGCAGCTTGATGGTAGCCACAACTAATGAAAAACTGTTTTTT,CASSLMVATTNEKLFF,NA,TRBJ1-4,NA,16,TRBV5-1
TGCAGCGTTGGCGGCGGGTATGCCTCTGGAAACACCATATATTTT,CSVGGGYASGNTIYF,NA,TRBJ1-3,NA,15,TRBV29-1
TGTGCCAGCAGTTCGTCCGGGACAGGGGGCTTTCAGCCCCAGCATTTT,CASSSSGTGGFQPQHF,TRBD1,TRBJ1-5,NA,16,TRBV6-5
TGCGCCAGCAGCTTGATAACCCATTCTAGCGGGGGGGCAGAGACCCAGTACTTC,CASSLITHSSGGAETQYF,TRBD2,TRBJ2-5,NA,18,TRBV5-1
TGTGCCTGGAGTCCCCTCACCGGGGAGCTGTTTTTT,CAWSPLTGELFF,NA,TRBJ2-2,NA,12,TRBV30
TGTGCCAGCAGCCATCCGGTGGGGGCCGGAGCCACATACGAGCAGTACTTC,CASSHPVGAGATYEQYF,NA,TRBJ2-7,NA,17,TRBV4-2
TGCGCCAGCAGTAGTTCTAGCGTCCAGTATTTT,CASSSSSVQYF,NA,TRBJ2-3,NA,11,TRBV10-2
TGTGCCATCTCCGGGACAGGGGTGAGATACGAGCAGTACTTC,CAISGTGVRYEQYF,TRBD1,TRBJ2-7,NA,14,TRBV10-3
TGTGCCAGCTCACCAACAGAACTGGGAGCCAATGAAAAACTGTTTTTT,CASSPTELGANEKLFF,NA,TRBJ1-4,few,16,TRBV18
TGTGCCAGCAGCTTAGGCACAGGTGGGACCTACAATGAGCAGTTCTTC,CASSLGTGGTYNEQFF,NA,TRBJ2-1,NA,16,TRBV6-6